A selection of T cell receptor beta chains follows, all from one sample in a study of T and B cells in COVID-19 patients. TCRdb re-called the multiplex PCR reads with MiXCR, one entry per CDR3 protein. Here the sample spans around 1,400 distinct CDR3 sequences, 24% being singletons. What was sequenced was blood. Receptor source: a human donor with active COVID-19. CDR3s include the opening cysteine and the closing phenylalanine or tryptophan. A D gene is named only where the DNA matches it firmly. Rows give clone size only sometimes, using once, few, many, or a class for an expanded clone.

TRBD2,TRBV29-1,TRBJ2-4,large,CSVRSGEGNIQYF,TGCAGCGTCCGAAGCGGGGAGGGAAACATTCAGTACTTC
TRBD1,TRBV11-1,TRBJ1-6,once,CASSLEVGGGIYSPLHF,TGTGCCAGCAGCTTGGAGGTCGGAGGGGGCATATATTCACCCCTCCACTTT
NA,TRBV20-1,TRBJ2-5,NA,CSATLGTGETQYF,TGCAGTGCCACTCTAGGGACTGGGGAGACCCAGTACTTC
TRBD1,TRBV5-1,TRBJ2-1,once,CASFAGGGWGEEFF,TGCGCCAGCTTCGCAGGGGGCGGTTGGGGTGAGGAGTTCTTC
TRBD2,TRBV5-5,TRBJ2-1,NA,CASRLGLAGINEQFF,TGTGCCAGCAGGCTGGGACTAGCGGGGATTAATGAGCAGTTCTTC
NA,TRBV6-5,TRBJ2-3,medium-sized,CASSRIGASTDTQYF,TGTGCCAGCAGTCGGATCGGTGCTAGCACAGATACGCAGTATTTT
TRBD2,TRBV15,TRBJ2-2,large,CATSTRTSGDHTGELFF,TGTGCCACCAGCACCAGGACTAGCGGGGACCACACCGGGGAGCTGTTTTTT
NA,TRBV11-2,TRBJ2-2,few,CASSLQGLGTGELFF,TGTGCCAGCAGCTTACAGGGGTTGGGGACCGGGGAGCTGTTTTTT
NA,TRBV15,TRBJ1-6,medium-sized,CATSRDRDPDGNSPLHF,TGTGCCACCAGCAGAGATAGGGACCCGGACGGTAATTCACCCCTCCACTTT
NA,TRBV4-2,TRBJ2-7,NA,CASSQAGSLHYEQYF,TGTGCCAGCAGCCAAGCAGGTAGCTTGCACTACGAGCAGTACTTC
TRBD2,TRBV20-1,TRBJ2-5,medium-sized,CSARDLGGETQYF,TGCAGTGCTAGAGATCTGGGGGGGGAGACCCAGTACTTC
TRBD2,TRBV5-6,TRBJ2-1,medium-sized,CASSAGLAGGDEQFF,TGTGCCAGCAGCGCGGGACTAGCGGGGGGGGATGAGCAGTTCTTC
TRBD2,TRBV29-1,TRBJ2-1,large,CSVEDLADEQFF,TGCAGCGTTGAAGATCTAGCGGATGAGCAGTTCTTC
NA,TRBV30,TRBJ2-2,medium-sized,CAWSVRTNTGELFF,TGTGCCTGGAGTGTACGGACAAACACCGGGGAGCTGTTTTTT
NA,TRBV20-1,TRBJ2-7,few,CSARDTGRVLKQYF,TGCAGTGCTAGAGATACAGGGAGGGTATTGAAGCAGTACTTC
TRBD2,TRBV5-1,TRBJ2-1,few,CASSSAAFPLAVVGSEQFF,TGCGCCAGCAGCTCGGCGGCTTTTCCACTAGCGGTTGTGGGCAGTGAGCAGTTCTTC
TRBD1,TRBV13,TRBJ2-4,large,CASGTGMGNIQYF,TGTGCCAGCGGGACAGGGATGGGAAACATTCAGTACTTC
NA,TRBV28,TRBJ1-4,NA,CASSLTVPGTEKLFF,TGTGCCAGCAGCTTGACAGTCCCGGGAACTGAAAAACTGTTTTTT
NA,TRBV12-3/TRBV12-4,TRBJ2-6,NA,CASSYVLTF,TGTGCCAGCAGTTACGTCCTGACTTTC
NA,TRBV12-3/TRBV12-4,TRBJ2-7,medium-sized,CASREAISYEQYF,TGTGCCAGCAGGGAGGCAATTTCCTACGAGCAGTACTTC
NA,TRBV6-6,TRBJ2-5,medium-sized,CASSYSRRQPETQYF,TGTGCCAGCAGTTACTCACGGCGCCAACCAGAGACCCAGTACTTC
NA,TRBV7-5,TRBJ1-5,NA,CIAVPAPSGLAVLKSQPQHF,NA
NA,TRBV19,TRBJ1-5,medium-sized,CASTTWGQGGQPQHF,TGTGCCAGTACAACCTGGGGGCAGGGAGGGCAGCCCCAGCATTTT
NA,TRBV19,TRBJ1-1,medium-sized,CASSYSNTEAFF,TGTGCCAGTAGTTATTCGAACACTGAAGCTTTCTTT
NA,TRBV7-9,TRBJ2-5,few,CASSPGESTLYQETQYF,TGTGCCAGCAGCCCAGGAGAGTCGACATTGTACCAAGAGACCCAGTACTTC
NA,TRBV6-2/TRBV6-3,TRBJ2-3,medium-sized,CASSSALRVRTDTQYF,TGTGCCAGCAGTTCCGCCCTAAGAGTCCGTACAGATACGCAGTATTTT
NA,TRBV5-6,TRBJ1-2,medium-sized,CARSSSQGRIYGYTF,TGTGCCAGAAGCAGTTCCCAGGGGCGTATCTATGGCTACACCTTC
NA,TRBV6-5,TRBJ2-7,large,CASSRSQASYEQYF,TGTGCCAGCAGCCGTTCCCAAGCCTCCTACGAGCAGTACTTC
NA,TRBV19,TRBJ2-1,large,CASSTLQSYNEQFF,TGTGCCAGTAGTACGCTTCAGAGTTACAATGAGCAGTTCTTC
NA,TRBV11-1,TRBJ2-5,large,CASSLGLVEETQYF,TGTGCCAGCAGCTTAGGACTAGTGGAGGAGACCCAGTACTTC